This is a list of T cell receptor beta chains from one sample in a study of OX40 agonist ivuxolimab in advanced cancers. Measured with immunoSEQ multiplex PCR; TCRdb has only the in-frame clones, and not every one. There are 61,000 or so clones in the sample; under 90% occur only once, and approximately 2% lies in the top ten. The specimen comprised CD4+ or CD8+ T cells sorted from blood, sampled in a trial of the OX40 agonist ivuxolimab. These receptor sequences come from an adult with an advanced solid tumor such as melanoma, head and neck, liver or kidney cancer. Both conserved end residues are part of each CDR3. A D gene is named only where the DNA matches it firmly. Size values are once, few and many counts, or a class for expanded clones, and some rows have none.

j_call,cdr3_length,d_call,clone_size,v_call,cdr3_aa,cdr3_nt
TRBJ1-2,13,TRBD1,NA,TRBV29-1,CSFLTGGGYGYTF,TGCAGCTTCCTGACAGGGGGCGGCTATGGCTACACCTTC
TRBJ2-7,14,NA,NA,TRBV7-2,CASSLADRLGEQYF,TGTGCCAGCAGCTTAGCCGACCGGTTGGGCGAGCAGTACTTC
TRBJ2-2,13,NA,NA,TRBV2,CASSDQNTGELFF,TGTGCCAGCAGTGATCAGAACACCGGGGAGCTGTTTTTT
TRBJ1-6,17,NA,few,TRBV7-3,CASSLTAGGGLNSPLHF,TGTGCCAGCAGCCTGACTGCCGGAGGGGGACTCAATTCACCCCTCCACTTT
TRBJ1-2,16,TRBD1,NA,TRBV6-6,CASSYSRTGDGYGYTF,TGTGCCAGCAGTTACTCGAGGACAGGGGACGGCTATGGCTACACCTTC
TRBJ1-4,15,NA,NA,TRBV28,CASSPGGAANEKLFF,TGTGCCAGCTCACCGGGGGGGGCCGCTAATGAAAAACTGTTTTTT
TRBJ2-7,16,TRBD2,NA,TRBV10-2,CASSEGTSGMTYEQYF,TGCGCCAGCAGTGAGGGGACTAGCGGGATGACCTACGAGCAGTACTTC
TRBJ1-2,12,TRBD1,NA,TRBV28,CASARGNYGYTF,TGTGCCAGCGCCAGGGGGAACTATGGCTACACCTTC
TRBJ2-7,14,TRBD2,NA,TRBV11-2,CASSLSGRSYEQYF,TGTGCCAGCAGCTTAAGCGGGAGAAGCTACGAGCAGTACTTC
TRBJ2-1,16,TRBD2,NA,TRBV28,CASSTSGTSGPGEQFF,TGTGCCAGCAGCACGTCCGGGACTAGCGGCCCGGGTGAGCAGTTCTTC
TRBJ1-6,14,NA,NA,TRBV11-3,CASSLGGHNSPLHF,TGTGCCAGCAGCTTAGGAGGGCATAATTCACCCCTCCACTTT
TRBJ2-5,15,TRBD1,NA,TRBV5-4,CASSPTGASGETQYF,TGTGCCAGCAGCCCCACAGGGGCCTCCGGGGAGACCCAGTACTTC
TRBJ2-7,13,NA,few,TRBV6-6,CASSYSMAVEQYF,TGTGCCAGCAGTTACTCTATGGCGGTCGAGCAGTACTTC
TRBJ1-5,15,NA,NA,TRBV15,CATSRDRTRNQPQHF,TGTGCCACCAGCAGAGATAGAACACGAAATCAGCCCCAGCATTTT
TRBJ2-3,18,TRBD1,NA,TRBV4-3,CASSQDLAGTGATDTQYF,TGCGCCAGCAGCCAAGATCTTGCCGGGACAGGGGCAACAGATACGCAGTATTTT
TRBJ2-1,14,NA,NA,TRBV7-2,CASSLGTGPDRQFF,TGTGCCAGCAGCTTAGGAACCGGACCCGACAGGCAGTTCTTC
TRBJ2-5,13,NA,once,TRBV6-5,CVSSYFGGETQYF,TGTGTCAGCAGTTACTTCGGTGGGGAGACCCAGTACTTC
TRBJ1-1,13,NA,NA,TRBV10-3,CATGFGPNTEAFF,TGTGCCACTGGTTTTGGACCAAACACTGAAGCTTTCTTT
TRBJ2-2,15,TRBD2,NA,TRBV5-4,CASSLTAGGAGELFF,TGTGCCAGCAGCTTGACAGCGGGGGGGGCCGGGGAGCTGTTTTTT
TRBJ2-5,14,TRBD1,NA,TRBV10-3,CAISRDRGTETQYF,TGTGCCATCAGCCGGGACAGGGGTACGGAGACCCAGTACTTC
TRBJ1-2,15,NA,NA,TRBV5-6,CASSLKQNPNYGYTF,TGTGCCAGCAGCTTGAAACAGAACCCTAACTATGGCTACACCTTC
TRBJ1-5,13,NA,once,TRBV7-3,CASSLSAGQPQHF,TGTGCCAGCAGCTTAAGTGCGGGACAGCCCCAGCATTTT
TRBJ1-1,14,NA,few,TRBV9,CASSVAGGSTEAFF,TGTGCCAGCAGCGTAGCCGGGGGTAGCACTGAAGCTTTCTTT
TRBJ1-1,16,NA,NA,TRBV10-3,CAISEKAQGSNTEAFF,TGTGCCATCAGTGAGAAGGCTCAGGGATCGAACACTGAAGCTTTCTTT
TRBJ2-3,16,TRBD2,NA,TRBV5-4,CASRATSGGASDTQYF,TGTGCCAGCAGGGCCACTAGCGGGGGGGCCTCAGATACGCAGTATTTT
TRBJ1-4,13,TRBD1,NA,TRBV6-4,CARKGATNEKLFF,TGTGCCAGGAAGGGGGCCACTAATGAAAAACTGTTTTTT
TRBJ1-2,15,NA,NA,TRBV12-2,CASRSGTAANYGYTF,TGTGCAAGTCGCTCCGGGACAGCAGCTAACTATGGCTACACCTTC
TRBJ2-3,15,NA,NA,TRBV2,CASSPQGYGTDTQYF,TGTGCCAGCAGTCCCCAGGGCTACGGCACAGATACGCAGTATTTT
TRBJ2-4,12,NA,NA,TRBV29-1,CSGYSRDDIQYF,TGCAGCGGGTATTCAAGAGATGACATTCAGTACTTC
TRBJ2-2,16,NA,NA,TRBV5-1,CASSLGVLGNTGELFF,TGCGCCAGCAGCTTGGGAGTTCTGGGTAACACCGGGGAGCTGTTTTTT
TRBJ1-2,15,NA,once,TRBV19,CASSIAVQGDYGYTF,TGTGCCAGTAGTATAGCTGTACAGGGAGACTATGGCTACACCTTC
TRBJ1-2,14,NA,NA,TRBV12-5,CASGLSGGVGGYTF,TGTGCTAGTGGTTTGTCGGGGGGCGTTGGTGGCTACACCTTC
TRBJ1-6,18,NA,NA,TRBV27,CASSLKVGASSYNSPLHF,TGTGCCAGCAGTTTGAAGGTAGGGGCCAGCTCCTATAATTCACCCCTCCACTTT
TRBJ2-7,13,NA,NA,TRBV28,CASSSGQLTEQYF,TGTGCCAGCAGCTCCGGACAGTTAACCGAGCAGTACTTC
TRBJ1-5,15,NA,NA,TRBV19,CASQPGIYSNQPQHF,TGTGCCAGTCAACCAGGAATCTATAGCAATCAGCCCCAGCATTTT
TRBJ2-1,15,NA,few,TRBV6-4,CASSDSIGSYNEQFF,TGTGCCAGCAGTGACTCGATCGGCTCCTACAATGAGCAGTTCTTC
TRBJ1-2,12,NA,NA,TRBV19,CARRGSFYGYTF,TGTGCCAGGAGGGGCAGTTTCTATGGCTACACCTTC
TRBJ2-5,14,NA,few,TRBV15,CATSRDPSRETQYF,TGTGCCACCAGCAGAGACCCTAGTAGGGAGACCCAGTACTTC